The 21 T cell receptor beta chains in this list originate from one sample, sequenced in a study of tumor-infiltrating lymphocytes in primary liver carcinoma. The authors took blood RNA from unsorted whole blood and also extracted germline DNA. From 500 to 600 ng of total RNA, TCR beta-specific cDNA was reverse-transcribed using a constant-region primer. A slightly modified ARM-PCR protocol with three nested multiplex PCR rounds produced these TCR beta libraries. It was with TRBV1-TRBV30 forward primers and a C-beta reverse primer that the first two PCR rounds were run, at about 10 cycles each. MiXCR was run by TCRdb on the multiplex PCR reads, yielding one entry per CDR3 protein. In the table there are 310,000 or so distinct CDR3 sequences, 58% of which are singletons. Sequencing was done on a sample of peripheral blood. The receptors were sampled from a woman aged 30 to 39 with primary liver carcinoma and hepatitis B virus infection.

The V gene is TRBV29-1, the J gene TRBJ2-3; no reliable D call. The CDR3 is 13 residues long. The germline V gene encodes CDR1 SQVTM and CDR2 ANQGSEA. Trimming shortened V by 3 bases and J by 4 bases, and 11 bases separated the two germline ends. The CDR3, as DNA: TGCAGCGTTGAGCGACCGCCGGCAGATACGCAGTATTTT. Amino acid sequence: CSVERPPADTQYF.

The rearrangement links TRBV18 to TRBJ2-1; 7 bases agree with TRBD2. CDR1 and CDR2 from the germline V gene are KGHSH and LQKENI. The CDR3 is 16 residues long. J gave up 2 bases and V 5 bases, and 9 bases lay outside the gene matches. CDR3 coding DNA: TGTGCCAGCTCAGTCTCAGCGGGAACAACCTACAATGAGCAGTTCTTC. It codes for CASSVSAGTTYNEQFF.

This clonotype appeared a few times. This sequence joins TRBV7-9 and TRBJ2-6; the D is unclear. Germline CDR1 SEHNR, CDR2 FQNEAQ (reference sequence). V dropped 4 bases and J dropped 0 bases, with 16 bases sitting between them. The CDR3 consists of 18 residues. This chain's CDR3 is CASSSRRVRSSGANVLTF. The CDR3 region has the DNA TGTGCCAGCAGCTCGAGAAGGGTTCGCTCCTCTGGGGCCAACGTCCTGACTTTC.

The gene calls are TRBV10-3 and TRBJ1-1; D call uncertain. V lost 7 bases to trimming and J lost 2 bases, with 8 bases between them. CDR1 and CDR2 (germline): ENHRY, SYGVKD. The CDR3 spans 12 residues. CDR3 sequence: CAIKGINTEAFF. DNA for the CDR3: TGTGCCATCAAAGGGATAAACACTGAAGCTTTCTTT.

As regards this clonotype: Germline and junction disagree at one end, which may indicate a read error. The chain recombines TRBV4-2 with TRBJ2-1; 8 bases line up with TRBD2. Germline assignment: CDR1 LGHNA and CDR2 YNFKEQ. This CDR3 is built from 17 residues. The CDR3 bases are TGTACCAGTAGCCAAGATATCGGAGCGGGAGTGAACAATGAGCAGTTCTTC. Translated: CTSSQDIGAGVNNEQFF.

The CDR3 sequence: CASSRGFSAQHF. Written as DNA, the CDR3 is TGTGCCAGCAGCCGGGGTTTTTCTGCGCAGCATTTT. This chain connects TRBV6-2 or TRBV6-3 to TRBJ1-5, with unresolved D. The CDR3 length is 12 residues. The V end lost 6 bases, the J end lost 13 bases, and 16 bases lay between the germline ends. Germline V CDR1 and CDR2: MNHEY, SVGEGT.

Many counts were recorded for this clonotype. The chain combines TRBV6-6 with TRBJ1-1; no clear D. Looked up from germline, CDR1 is MNHNY and CDR2 is SVGAGI (reference sequence). The CDR3 has 12 amino acids. V was shortened by 2 bases and J by 7 bases, with 8 bases between the two germline ends. The CDR3, as DNA: TGTGCCAGCAGTTACGAGATAGGTGAAGCTTTCTTT. It specifies CASSYEIGEAFF.

The rearrangement joins TRBV7-9 to TRBJ2-3, with D possibly TRBD2 on 7 matching bases. Between the trimmed V and J ends, which lost 0 bases and 6 bases, there was a span of 19 bases. Germline V gene data show CDR1 as SEHNR and CDR2 as FQNEAQ (reference sequence). The CDR3 runs to 17 residues. CDR3 in amino acids: CASSLAGGAGRSDTQYF. The CDR3 nucleotides are TGTGCCAGCAGCTTAGCAGGGGGAGCGGGAAGATCGGATACGCAGTATTTT.

About this clonotype itself: Mismatch with germline at one junction end may stem from a read error. The rearrangement links TRBV29-1 to TRBJ2-2, with D uncertain. This CDR3 comprises 11 residues. CDR1 and CDR2 from the germline V gene are SQVTM and ANQGSEA. CDR3 residues: CSVGYTWELFF. The DNA of the CDR3 is TGCAGTGTTGGGTACACCTGGGAGCTGTTTTTT.

This clonotype appeared a few times. This may be a read error, as it is one base from a much larger clone. The genes are TRBV6-2 or TRBV6-3 and TRBJ2-7, with D unresolved. The CDR3 is made up of 13 amino acids. The V gene's germline CDR1 is MNHEY and CDR2 SVGEGT. CDR3 protein: CTSSEAFSYEQYF. As DNA, the CDR3 is TGTACCAGCAGCGAGGCTTTCAGCTACGAGCAGTACTTC.

Regarding this clonotype: The junction departs from germline at one end; a sequencing error may be responsible. CDR3 amino acids: CTSSSGPMYEQYF. The DNA of the CDR3 is TGTACCAGCAGCTCGGGACCGATGTACGAGCAGTACTTC. This chain joins TRBV5-4 and TRBJ2-7; perhaps D is TRBD1 or TRBD2 (5 bases each). In germline, CDR1 is SGHNT, CDR2 YYREEE (reference sequence). The CDR3 spans 13 residues.

This clonotype was counted a few times. The chain recombines TRBV12-3 or TRBV12-4 with TRBJ1-1; D ambiguous. Trimming left V 5 bases short and J 1 base short, with 17 bases between. CDR3 size: 16 residues. The CDR3 coding sequence is TGTGCCAGCAGTGAGTACCGTGAGACGAAGAACACTGAAGCTTTCTTT. The encoded protein is CASSEYRETKNTEAFF.

For this clonotype: At one of its ends the junction is not consistent with the germline gene, which may arise from a read error. This chain connects TRBV5-5 to TRBJ2-3; D is perhaps TRBD2 (6 bases). Germline loops: CDR1 SGHKS, CDR2 YYEKEE (reference sequence). This CDR3 region has 18 residues. CDR3 loop: CTSSLRGTPIYSTDTQYF. The CDR3 nucleotides are TGTACCAGCAGCTTGCGTGGGACTCCGATTTATAGCACAGATACGCAGTATTTT.

This clonotype was counted ten times or more. J is TRBJ2-5 and V is TRBV4-1, with D unresolved. Germline lookup yields CDR1 MGHRA and CDR2 YSYEKL. V shed 4 bases and J shed 5 bases, with 11 bases lying between them. The CDR3 is made up of 13 amino acids. The CDR3 loop is CASSPPGGETQYF. Here the CDR3 DNA reads TGCGCCAGCAGCCCCCCAGGTGGGGAGACCCAGTACTTC.

There are many counts of this clonotype. The rearrangement joins TRBV11-3 to TRBJ2-3; D is undetermined. This CDR3 spans 13 amino acids. CDR1 is SGHNT and CDR2 is YENEEA in the germline V gene. Trimming cost V 2 bases and J 5 bases, with 8 bases left between them. The CDR3 DNA reads TGTGCCAGCAGCTTATCCTTAGAAGATACGCAGTATTTT. It yields the protein CASSLSLEDTQYF.

Comment on this clonotype: A read error is possible here, since a much larger clone lies one base away. V usage is TRBV29-1 and J usage is TRBJ1-2; 7 nucleotides match TRBD1. This CDR3 contains 12 residues. Germline V lookup: CDR1 SQVTM, CDR2 ANQGSEA. CDR3 nucleotides: TGCAGCGCCTCCGAGGGGGCCTATGACTACACCTTC. It yields the protein CSASEGAYDYTF.

This clonotype was observed many times. The chain carries TRBV6-5 and TRBJ2-7; the D is unclear. The CDR3 totals 14 residues. Germline lookup yields CDR1 MNHEY and CDR2 SVGAGI. V lost 2 bases and J 6 bases, leaving 14 bases between the germline ends. The CDR3 sequence is CASSYGGLPAEQYF. The DNA of the CDR3 is TGTGCCAGCAGTTACGGTGGGTTGCCGGCCGAGCAGTACTTC.

For this clonotype: The CDR3 end shows no conserved phenylalanine or tryptophan, and so a read error is likely. The chain links TRBV11-3 to TRBJ2-4; the match to TRBD2 covers 11 bases. With V trimmed by 5 bases and J by 1 base, 10 bases remained unmatched. The CDR3 is made up of 18 amino acids. The V gene's germline CDR1 is SGHNT and CDR2 YENEEA. CDR3 DNA sequence: TGTGCCAGCAGCCCACTAGCGGGAGTTGTCGTGGCCAAAAACATTCAGTACGTC. Protein: CASSPLAGVVVAKNIQYV.

This clonotype has a count of ten or more. V is TRBV6-1 and J is TRBJ2-7, with 8 bases matching TRBD1. Per the germline V gene, CDR1 is MNHNS and CDR2 is SASEGT. V lost 6 bases and J lost 3; bases outside the gene matches: 10. The CDR3 runs to 15 residues. CDR3 region: CASSQTGGWSYEQYF. CDR3 sequence (DNA): TGTGCCAGCAGCCAAACAGGGGGGTGGAGCTACGAGCAGTACTTC.

J is TRBJ1-5 and V is TRBV12-3 or TRBV12-4, with a weak D call TRBD1 (5 bases). CDR3 length: 16 residues. The CDR3 spells CASSRLDSGTNQPQHF. The DNA of the CDR3 is TGTGCTAGTAGCCGATTAGATTCGGGGACCAATCAGCCCCAGCATTTT.

In the case of this clonotype: The junction differs from germline at one of its ends, possibly a read error. The J gene is TRBJ2-1, the V gene TRBV14, with no clear D. The germline V gene has CDR1 SGHDN and CDR2 FVKESK. CDR3 length equals 16 residues. This chain's CDR3 is CATSLFFGRGYNEQFF. The CDR3 DNA follows: TGTGCCACCAGCCTTTTCTTCGGACGTGGCTACAATGAGCAGTTCTTC.